This entry lists 14 T cell receptor beta chains sequenced from one sample in a study of cytomegalovirus exposure and HLA in healthy donors. PCR amplification relied on 60 Vbeta primers (plus 13 Jbeta primers). Here immunoSEQ multiplex PCR was the method, and the copy in TCRdb shows in-frame clones only, minus some. The profile shows 45,000 to 55,000 clones, about 50% of them singletons. The sequenced sample was PBMCs. All receptors derive from a human donor in good health.

CDR3 sequence: CASSSRNSPRYTEAFF. CDR3 nucleotide sequence: TGTGCCAGCAGCTCCCGTAATAGTCCCAGGTACACTGAAGCTTTCTTT. The rearrangement links TRBV5-6 to TRBJ1-1, with D unclear. Germline V lookup: CDR1 SGHDT, CDR2 YYEEEE. The germline V and J ends were trimmed by 3 bases and 3 bases, with 18 bases remaining between them. The CDR3 is 16 amino acids.

The chain joins TRBV7-9 to TRBJ2-5, with 13 nucleotides matching TRBD2. V lost 5 bases, J lost 3 bases, and 9 bases stayed unmatched. This CDR3 spans 17 amino acids. Germline loops: CDR1 SEHNR, CDR2 FQNEAQ (reference sequence). This CDR3 reads CASSAGLAGRGKETQYF. DNA for the CDR3: TGTGCCAGCAGCGCGGGACTAGCGGGGAGGGGGAAAGAGACCCAGTACTTC.

The chain combines TRBV6-1 with TRBJ1-5; perhaps TRBD1 as D (5 bases). CDR1 is MNHNS and CDR2 is SASEGT in the germline V gene. This CDR3 is built from 13 residues. V lost 4 bases and J 5 bases, leaving 9 bases between the germline ends. This CDR3 reads CASSGAGHQPQHF. The DNA for the CDR3 is TGTGCCAGCAGTGGGGCAGGGCATCAGCCCCAGCATTTT.

The chain has TRBV7-2 and TRBJ2-5; 12 bases line up with TRBD2. The DNA matches TRBJ2-7 better at its end, which makes the J call doubtful. The CDR3 has 15 amino acids. CDR1 SGHTA and CDR2 FQGNSA come from the germline V gene. The chain's CDR3 is CASSTTSGGSYEQYF. The CDR3 coding sequence is TGTGCCAGCAGCACGACTAGCGGGGGATCCTACGAGCAGTACTTC.

This chain connects TRBV4-3 to TRBJ1-5; D is unresolved. CDR3 length equals 15 residues. Germline loops: CDR1 LGHNA, CDR2 YSLEER. V was clipped by 2 bases and J by 1 base, with 9 bases between them. The CDR3 reads CASSQNGRSNQPQHF. CDR3 sequence (DNA): TGCGCCAGCAGCCAAAACGGCAGGAGCAATCAGCCCCAGCATTTT.

V gene TRBV21-1 combines with J gene TRBJ1-4. TRBV21-1 is a known pseudogene. The CDR3 is 15 amino acids. The CDR3 loop reads CASSLEAVTCEKLFF. The CDR3 DNA follows: TGTGCCAGCAGCCTTGAGGCAGTAACGTGTGAAAAACTGTTTTTT.

This chain links TRBV7-9 with TRBJ2-1, with TRBD2 matching over 10 bases. CDR3 length: 16 amino acids. The germline V gene encodes CDR1 SEHNR and CDR2 FQNEAQ (reference sequence). V shed 0 bases and J 10 bases; nucleotides not matched to a gene: 9. In DNA form, the CDR3 reads TGTGCCAGCAGCTTAGCGGAAAGCGGGGGGGCCCGGGAGCAGTTCTTC. This translates into CASSLAESGGAREQFF.

The V and J genes are TRBV30 and TRBJ2-7; maybe TRBD2 (5 bases). V was cut by 5 bases and J by 0 bases, with 17 bases left in between. The CDR3 sequence is 15 residues long. Germline values: CDR1 GTSNPN, CDR2 SVGIG (reference sequence). The CDR3 spells CAWGMDFSLSYEQYF. CDR3 DNA: TGTGCCTGGGGAATGGACTTTTCCCTCTCCTACGAGCAGTACTTC.

The chain is built from TRBV29-1 and TRBJ1-2; D is ambiguous. Germline V gene lookup returns CDR1 SQVTM and CDR2 ANQGSEA. The CDR3 is 14 amino acids. Trimming cost V 3 bases and J 5 bases, with 16 bases left between them. CDR3 residues: CSVDLVRGVYGYTF. In DNA form, the CDR3 reads TGCAGCGTTGACCTAGTCCGCGGGGTTTATGGCTACACCTTC.

In this sample, this clone turned up a few times. The V and J genes are TRBV19 and TRBJ2-3, with unresolved D. V lost 4 bases and J lost 1, with 15 bases in between. The germline V gene has CDR1 LNHDA and CDR2 SQIVND (reference sequence). The CDR3 is 16 amino acids. The CDR3 is CASSTFAQRGTDTQYF. Written as DNA, the CDR3 is TGTGCCAGTAGTACGTTTGCGCAACGAGGCACAGATACGCAGTATTTT.

The chain carries TRBV23-1 and TRBJ1-5; 8 bases are shared with TRBD1. TRBV23-1 is an ORF for which the function is uncertain. The CDR3 is 16 residues long. With 8 bases clipped from V and 5 bases from J, the junction kept 14 bases outside the gene matches. CDR3 sequence reads: CASRLPQGASHQPQHF. The CDR3 nucleotides are TGCGCCAGCCGACTCCCTCAGGGGGCGTCTCATCAGCCCCAGCATTTT.

CDR3 in DNA: TGTGCCAGTGGGGACAGCACTAACTATGGCTACACCTTC. Its translation is CASGDSTNYGYTF. This sequence joins TRBV4-2 and TRBJ1-2; 7 bases match TRBD1. CDR1 is LGHNA, CDR2 YNFKEQ, per germline. This CDR3 comprises 13 residues. After removal of 9 bases from V and 0 bases from J, the junction contained 4 bases not matched to a gene.

This clone was observed once. This chain connects TRBV7-9 to TRBJ2-7; 7 positions match TRBD2. Germline-derived CDR1 and CDR2 are SEHNR and FQNEAQ (reference sequence). With V trimmed by 4 bases and J by 3 bases, 3 bases remained unmatched. The CDR3 sequence is 13 residues long. DNA of the CDR3: TGTGCCAGCAGCTACTGGGGGGGCTACGAGCAGTACTTC. Protein sequence: CASSYWGGYEQYF.

This clone was recorded only once. The chain recombines TRBV30 with TRBJ1-6; tentatively, D is TRBD1 (5 bases). The germline V gene has CDR1 GTSNPN and CDR2 SVGIG (reference sequence). V was cut by 3 bases and J by 4 bases, with 16 bases left in between. The CDR3 length is 16 residues. CDR3 sequence reads: CAWRGARAFYNSPLHF. DNA for the CDR3: TGTGCCTGGAGAGGGGCCAGAGCTTTTTATAATTCACCCCTCCACTTT.